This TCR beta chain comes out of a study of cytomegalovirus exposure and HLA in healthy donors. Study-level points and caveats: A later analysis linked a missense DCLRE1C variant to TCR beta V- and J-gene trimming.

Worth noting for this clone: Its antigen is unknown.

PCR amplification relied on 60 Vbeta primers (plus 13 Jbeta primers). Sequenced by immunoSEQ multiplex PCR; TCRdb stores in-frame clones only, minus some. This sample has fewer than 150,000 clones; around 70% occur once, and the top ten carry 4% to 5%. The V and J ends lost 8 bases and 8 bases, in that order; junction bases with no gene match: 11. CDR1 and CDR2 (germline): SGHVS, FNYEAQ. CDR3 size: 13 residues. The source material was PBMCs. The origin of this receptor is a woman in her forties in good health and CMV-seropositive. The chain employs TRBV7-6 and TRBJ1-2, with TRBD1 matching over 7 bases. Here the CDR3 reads CASQSPRGLGYTF. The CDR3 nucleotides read TGTGCCAGCCAAAGCCCGAGGGGGCTAGGCTACACCTTC.